This entry lists 5 T cell receptor beta chains sequenced from one sample in a study of CD4 T cells in relation to SARS-CoV-2 and coronaviruses (dated by TCRdb to the early 2020s). The library was produced with the immunoSEQ multiplex PCR assay. TCRdb's version of the immuneACCESS table is confined to in-frame rearrangements and falls short of the full clone set. An unresolved V gene accounts for under half of the shortfall where checked; the remainder is of unknown origin. Counted in this sample were around 54,000 clones; roughly nine tenths of them appeared once. The ten largest clones capture around 0.43% of the sample. The sequenced material came from naive CD4+ T cells from PBMCs. In the paper's terms, the cell subset or site label means: naive CD4+ T cells isolated by negative enrichment. The source of these receptors is an adult with COVID-19.

This chain links TRBV2 with TRBJ1-5, with D unclear. Germline V lookup: CDR1 SNHLY, CDR2 FYNNEI. V shed 0 bases and J shed 6 bases, with 9 bases lying between them. The CDR3 runs to 14 residues. The CDR3 nucleotides read TGTGCCAGCAGTGAAGCGCTCGGGATTCAGCCCCAGCATTTT. Translating it yields CASSEALGIQPQHF.

The rearrangement links TRBV13 to TRBJ1-2; D perhaps matches TRBD1 (6 bases). CDR1 PRHDT and CDR2 FYEKMQ come from the germline V gene (reference sequence). Deletions cut 4 bases from V and 1 base from J, with 16 bases between. CDR3 length: 16 residues. Here the CDR3 reads CASSSGSGGNNYGYTF. The CDR3 DNA follows: TGTGCCAGCAGCTCGGGCTCCGGGGGCAATAACTATGGCTACACCTTC.

The CDR3 coding sequence is TGTGCCAGCAGTGTAACCTACGAGCAGTACTTC. Translation gives CASSVTYEQYF. The chain recombines TRBV28 with TRBJ2-7; D remains unclear. Germline CDR1 and CDR2: MDHEN and SYDVKM. V lost 5 bases and J 2 bases, leaving 4 bases between the germline ends. There are 11 residues in the CDR3.

The chain links TRBV19 to TRBJ1-1, with 9 bases that match TRBD1. CDR1 is LNHDA, CDR2 SQIVND, per germline (reference sequence). The CDR3 has 15 amino acids. With 10 bases clipped from V and 7 bases from J, the junction kept 16 bases outside the gene matches. CDR3 in DNA: TGTGCCACCAGCCGGACAGGGGAGAGATACGGTGAAGCTTTCTTT. Translating gives CATSRTGERYGEAFF.

The rearrangement joins TRBV5-1 to TRBJ2-3; 11 bases fit TRBD2. Germline V gene data show CDR1 as SGHRS and CDR2 as YFSETQ. Germline trimming cut 4 bases from V and 6 bases from J; bases unmatched to any gene: 7. The CDR3 spans 15 residues. The CDR3 nucleotides read TGCGCCAGCAGCAATAGCGGGGGGGGTGGGGATACGCAGTATTTT. Its protein product is CASSNSGGGGDTQYF.